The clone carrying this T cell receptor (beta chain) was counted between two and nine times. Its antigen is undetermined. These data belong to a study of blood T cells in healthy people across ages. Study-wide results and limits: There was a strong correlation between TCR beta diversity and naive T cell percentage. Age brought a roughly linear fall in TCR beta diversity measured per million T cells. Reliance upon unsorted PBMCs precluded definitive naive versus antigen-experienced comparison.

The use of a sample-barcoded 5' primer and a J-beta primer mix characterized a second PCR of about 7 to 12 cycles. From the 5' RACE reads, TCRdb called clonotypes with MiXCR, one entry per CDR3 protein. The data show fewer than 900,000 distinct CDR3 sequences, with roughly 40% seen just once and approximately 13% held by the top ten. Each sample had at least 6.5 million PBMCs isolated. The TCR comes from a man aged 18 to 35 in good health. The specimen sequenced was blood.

CDR3 nucleotide sequence: TGCAGCGTTGTCCCGGTGGGGAGCAGTGGCTACACCTTC. It codes for CSVVPVGSSGYTF. This sequence joins TRBV29-1 and TRBJ1-2, with unresolved D. The CDR3 loop spans 13 amino acids. The V end was cut by 4 bases, the J end by 7 bases, with 16 bases between. Per germline, CDR1 SQVTM and CDR2 ANQGSEA.